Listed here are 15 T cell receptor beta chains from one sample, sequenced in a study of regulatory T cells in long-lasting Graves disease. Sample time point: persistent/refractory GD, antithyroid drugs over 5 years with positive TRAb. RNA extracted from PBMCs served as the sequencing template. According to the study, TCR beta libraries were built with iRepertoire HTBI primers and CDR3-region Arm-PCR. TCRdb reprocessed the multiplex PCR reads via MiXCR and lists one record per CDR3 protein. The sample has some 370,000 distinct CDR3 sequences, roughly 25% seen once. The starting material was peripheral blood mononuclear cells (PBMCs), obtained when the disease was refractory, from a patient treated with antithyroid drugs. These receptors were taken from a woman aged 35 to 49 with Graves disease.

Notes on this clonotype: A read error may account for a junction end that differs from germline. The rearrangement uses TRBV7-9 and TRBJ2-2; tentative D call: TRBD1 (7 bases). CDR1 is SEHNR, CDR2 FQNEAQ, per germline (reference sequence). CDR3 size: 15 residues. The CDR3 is CASSLGTANTGGLFF. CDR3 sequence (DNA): TGTGCCAGCAGCCTTGGGACAGCGAACACCGGGGGGCTGTTTTTT.

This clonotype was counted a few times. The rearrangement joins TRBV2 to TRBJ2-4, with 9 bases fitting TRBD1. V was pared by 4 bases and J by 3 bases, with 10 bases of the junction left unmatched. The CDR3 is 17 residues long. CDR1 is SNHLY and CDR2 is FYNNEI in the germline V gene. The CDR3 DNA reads TGTGCCAGCAGTGGTCCCGGGACAGGGATGAACAAAAACATTCAGTACTTC. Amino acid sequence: CASSGPGTGMNKNIQYF. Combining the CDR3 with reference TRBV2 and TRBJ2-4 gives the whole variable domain EPEVTQTPSHQVTQMGQEVILRCVPISNHLYFYWYRQILGQKVEFLVSFYNNEISEKSEIFDDQFSVERPDGSNFTLKIRSTKLEDSAMYFCASSGPGTGMNKNIQYFGAGTRLSVL.

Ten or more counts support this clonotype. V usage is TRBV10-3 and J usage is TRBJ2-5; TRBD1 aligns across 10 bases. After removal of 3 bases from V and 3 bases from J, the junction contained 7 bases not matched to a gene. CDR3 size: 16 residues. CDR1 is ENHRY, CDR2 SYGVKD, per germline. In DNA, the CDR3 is TGTGCCATCAGTGATAGTGCGGGGACAGGGGAAGAGACCCAGTACTTC. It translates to CAISDSAGTGEETQYF.

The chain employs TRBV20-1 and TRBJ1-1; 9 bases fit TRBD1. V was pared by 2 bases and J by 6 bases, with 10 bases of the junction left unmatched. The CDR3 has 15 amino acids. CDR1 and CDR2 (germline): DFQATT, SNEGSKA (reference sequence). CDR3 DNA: TGCAGTGCTAGAAACGGGACAGGGTATAGCCCTGAAGCTTTCTTT. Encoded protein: CSARNGTGYSPEAFF.

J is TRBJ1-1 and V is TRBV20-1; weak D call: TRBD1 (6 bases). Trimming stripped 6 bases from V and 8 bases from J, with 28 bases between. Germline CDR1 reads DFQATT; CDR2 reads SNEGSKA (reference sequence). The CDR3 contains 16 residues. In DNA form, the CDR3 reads TGCAGTGCAGGGCTCACAGGGCTTGGTAGAACACTCGAAGCTTTCTTT. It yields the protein CSAGLTGLGRTLEAFF.

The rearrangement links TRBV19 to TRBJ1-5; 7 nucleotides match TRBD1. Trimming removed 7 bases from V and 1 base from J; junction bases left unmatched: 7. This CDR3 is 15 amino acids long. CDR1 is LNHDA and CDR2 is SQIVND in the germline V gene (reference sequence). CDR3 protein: CASTTDRVSNQPQHF. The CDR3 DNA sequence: TGTGCCAGTACTACTGACAGGGTGAGCAATCAGCCCCAGCATTTT.

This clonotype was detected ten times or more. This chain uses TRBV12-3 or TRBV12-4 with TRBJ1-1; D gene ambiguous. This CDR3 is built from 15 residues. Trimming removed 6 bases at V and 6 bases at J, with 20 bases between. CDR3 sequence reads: CASSQAASRRSEAFF. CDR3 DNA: TGTGCCAGCAGCCAGGCAGCCAGCCGTAGGTCTGAAGCTTTCTTT.

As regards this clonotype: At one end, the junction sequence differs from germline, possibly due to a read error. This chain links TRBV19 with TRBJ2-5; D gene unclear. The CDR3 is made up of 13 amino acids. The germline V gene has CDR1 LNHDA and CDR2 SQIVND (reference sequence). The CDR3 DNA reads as TGTGCCAGTAACAGCCAGGACCAAGAGACCCTGTACTTC. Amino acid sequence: CASNSQDQETLYF.

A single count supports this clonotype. The CDR3 DNA sequence: TGCGCCAGCAGCCAGCCGGGACAGGGGAAGTACGAGCAGTACTTC. Its protein product is CASSQPGQGKYEQYF. This sequence joins TRBV4-1 and TRBJ2-7, with 10 bases that match TRBD1. Trimming cost V 3 bases and J 4 bases; bases outside gene matches: 6. The CDR3 totals 15 residues. Germline values: CDR1 MGHRA, CDR2 YSYEKL.

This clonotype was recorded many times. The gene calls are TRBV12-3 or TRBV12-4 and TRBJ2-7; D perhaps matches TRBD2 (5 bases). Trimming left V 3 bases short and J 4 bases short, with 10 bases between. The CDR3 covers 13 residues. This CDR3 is CASSFGSRYEQYF. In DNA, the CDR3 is TGTGCCAGCAGTTTTGGGAGTAGGTACGAGCAGTACTTC.

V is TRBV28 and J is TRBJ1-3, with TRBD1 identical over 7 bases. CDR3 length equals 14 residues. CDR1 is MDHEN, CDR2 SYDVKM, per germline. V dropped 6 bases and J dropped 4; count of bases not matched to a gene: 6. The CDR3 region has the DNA TGTGCCAGCAGCCCAGGGGGGGCGGGAAACACCATATATTTT. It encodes CASSPGGAGNTIYF.

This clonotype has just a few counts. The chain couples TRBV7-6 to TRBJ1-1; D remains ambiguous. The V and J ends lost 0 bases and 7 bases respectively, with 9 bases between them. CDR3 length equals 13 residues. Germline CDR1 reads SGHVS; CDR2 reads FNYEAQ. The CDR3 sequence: CASSLAPASEAFF. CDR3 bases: TGTGCCAGCAGCTTAGCCCCTGCCAGTGAAGCTTTCTTT.

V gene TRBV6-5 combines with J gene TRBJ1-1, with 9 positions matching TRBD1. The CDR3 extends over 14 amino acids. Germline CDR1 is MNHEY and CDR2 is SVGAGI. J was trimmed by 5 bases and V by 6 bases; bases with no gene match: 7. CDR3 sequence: CASRKTGGETEAFF. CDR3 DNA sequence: TGTGCCAGCAGGAAGACAGGGGGAGAAACTGAAGCTTTCTTT.

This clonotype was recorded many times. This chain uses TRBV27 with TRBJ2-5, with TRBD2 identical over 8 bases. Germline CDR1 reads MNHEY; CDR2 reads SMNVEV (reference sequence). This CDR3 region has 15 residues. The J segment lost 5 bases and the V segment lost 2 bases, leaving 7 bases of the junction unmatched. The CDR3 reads CASSLAGGGYETQYF. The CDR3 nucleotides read TGTGCCAGCAGTTTAGCGGGAGGAGGTTATGAGACCCAGTACTTC.

This chain's CDR3 is CASSLFASGRARETQYF. In nucleotides, the CDR3 is TGTGCCAGCAGCTTATTTGCTAGCGGGAGGGCGCGGGAGACCCAGTACTTC. This sequence joins TRBV7-9 and TRBJ2-5, with 12 bases that match TRBD2. The CDR3 has 17 residues. From germline, CDR1 is SEHNR and CDR2 FQNEAQ (reference sequence). V dropped 2 bases and J dropped 5; count of bases not matched to a gene: 9.